A selection of T cell receptor beta chains follows, all from one sample in a study of cytomegalovirus exposure and HLA in healthy donors. Sequenced by immunoSEQ multiplex PCR; TCRdb stores in-frame clones only, minus some. The sample records 150,000 to 180,000 clones, about four fifths being singletons. The sequencing sample was made of PBMCs. Receptors originate from a man aged 18-30 years in good health and CMV-seronegative. Each CDR3 is given with its conserved first and last residue.

cdr3_aa: CASSYLSGGPIIEQFF
v_call: TRBV6-6
j_call: TRBJ2-1
cdr3_length: 16

cdr3_aa: CASSYRVAGGREQFF
v_call: TRBV6-5
j_call: TRBJ2-1
cdr3_length: 15

cdr3_aa: CAWTVTSGTHQETQYF
v_call: TRBV30
j_call: TRBJ2-5
cdr3_length: 16

cdr3_aa: CASSPQGDLRNEKLFF
v_call: TRBV28
j_call: TRBJ1-4
cdr3_length: 16

cdr3_aa: CAWSGASGNTIYF
v_call: TRBV30
j_call: TRBJ1-3
cdr3_length: 13

cdr3_aa: CASSGGRGDRVNTEAFF
v_call: TRBV2
j_call: TRBJ1-1
cdr3_length: 17

cdr3_aa: CASSSGQGNTGELFF
v_call: TRBV27
j_call: TRBJ2-2
cdr3_length: 15

cdr3_aa: CASRILKGVDQPQHF
v_call: TRBV19
j_call: TRBJ1-5
cdr3_length: 15

cdr3_aa: CASSRLIRQGNQPQHF
v_call: TRBV6-6
j_call: TRBJ1-5
cdr3_length: 16

cdr3_aa: CASSASSGANGLTF
v_call: TRBV6-4
j_call: TRBJ2-6
cdr3_length: 14

cdr3_aa: CASSFTSGGTDTQYF
v_call: TRBV6-5
j_call: TRBJ2-3
cdr3_length: 15

cdr3_aa: CASSAGTGGNSPLHF
v_call: TRBV27
j_call: TRBJ1-6
cdr3_length: 15

cdr3_aa: CASSQDGLRGEQYF
v_call: TRBV4-2
j_call: TRBJ2-7
cdr3_length: 14

cdr3_aa: CASIRGASYNEQFF
v_call: TRBV5-6
j_call: TRBJ2-1
cdr3_length: 14

cdr3_aa: CASSLNRFGQGVEETQYF
v_call: TRBV7-9
j_call: TRBJ2-5
cdr3_length: 18

cdr3_aa: CASIQGALATEAFF
v_call: TRBV27
j_call: TRBJ1-1
cdr3_length: 14

cdr3_aa: CASTDRGEQYF
v_call: TRBV6-5
j_call: TRBJ2-7
cdr3_length: 11

cdr3_aa: CASSYGQGARAFF
v_call: TRBV6-5
j_call: TRBJ1-1
cdr3_length: 13

cdr3_aa: CASSAEDRGGTEAFF
v_call: TRBV19
j_call: TRBJ1-1
cdr3_length: 15

cdr3_aa: CASSLAGTGGTGGNTIYF
v_call: TRBV5-8
j_call: TRBJ1-3
cdr3_length: 18

cdr3_aa: CASSTGLAVDEQFF
v_call: TRBV5-1
j_call: TRBJ2-1
cdr3_length: 14

cdr3_aa: CASSLEGAAGYTF
v_call: TRBV5-6
j_call: TRBJ1-2
cdr3_length: 13

cdr3_aa: CASSVGQPYEQYF
v_call: TRBV6-5
j_call: TRBJ2-7
cdr3_length: 13

cdr3_aa: CASSQVARGGSLNSPLHF
v_call: TRBV4-3
j_call: TRBJ1-6
cdr3_length: 18

cdr3_aa: CASSFRTDEYTF
v_call: TRBV9
j_call: TRBJ1-2
cdr3_length: 12

cdr3_aa: CASSASKNGYTF
v_call: TRBV6-1
j_call: TRBJ1-2
cdr3_length: 12

cdr3_aa: CASSVSGGWGYTF
v_call: TRBV9
j_call: TRBJ1-2
cdr3_length: 13

cdr3_aa: CAWSEAGSSFHGYTF
v_call: TRBV30
j_call: TRBJ1-2
cdr3_length: 15

cdr3_aa: CASSLVAGGNNEQFF
v_call: TRBV5-1
j_call: TRBJ2-1
cdr3_length: 15

cdr3_aa: CASSEEGAINQPQHF
v_call: TRBV2
j_call: TRBJ1-5
cdr3_length: 15

cdr3_aa: CASSGDNNSPLHF
v_call: TRBV6-4
j_call: TRBJ1-6
cdr3_length: 13

cdr3_aa: CASSLRGANTGELFF
v_call: TRBV27
j_call: TRBJ2-2
cdr3_length: 15

cdr3_aa: CASSLGAGGTKTQYF
v_call: TRBV11-2
j_call: TRBJ2-5
cdr3_length: 15

cdr3_aa: CASSPLKDEKLFF
v_call: TRBV18
j_call: TRBJ1-4
cdr3_length: 13

cdr3_aa: CASTLSGGVSEKLFF
v_call: TRBV5-1
j_call: TRBJ1-4
cdr3_length: 15

cdr3_aa: CASRSPPLRDRGNYGYTF
v_call: TRBV25-1
j_call: TRBJ1-2
cdr3_length: 18

cdr3_aa: CASSFPLPFGQGASYGYTF
v_call: TRBV28
j_call: TRBJ1-2
cdr3_length: 19

cdr3_aa: CASSQERGGQETQYF
v_call: TRBV4-3
j_call: TRBJ2-5
cdr3_length: 15

cdr3_aa: CASSVGSGGHNEQFF
v_call: TRBV9
j_call: TRBJ2-1
cdr3_length: 15

cdr3_aa: CASSLADRVLRKLFF
v_call: TRBV5-6
j_call: TRBJ1-4
cdr3_length: 15

cdr3_aa: CASLRELNTEAFF
v_call: TRBV6-1
j_call: TRBJ1-1
cdr3_length: 13

cdr3_aa: CASSLGTGSGETQYF
v_call: TRBV5-1
j_call: TRBJ2-5
cdr3_length: 15

cdr3_aa: CASSGAGGGEQFF
v_call: TRBV11-3
j_call: TRBJ2-1
cdr3_length: 13

cdr3_aa: CASSGQGPMNTEAFF
v_call: TRBV11-2
j_call: TRBJ1-1
cdr3_length: 15

cdr3_aa: CASSLTGSSYNEQFF
v_call: TRBV7-2
j_call: TRBJ2-1
cdr3_length: 15

cdr3_aa: CASSQVGGGAGKTDTQYF
v_call: TRBV4-2
j_call: TRBJ2-3
cdr3_length: 18